Sequencing of this T cell receptor beta chain was carried out in a study of T cell responses to AZD1222 COVID-19 vaccine. Notes on the study in general: Across the whole spike, CD4 TCRs peaked at regions 160-218 and 743-854. Clonal diversity was possibly underestimated; the donors were predominantly white British and more often female.

The V gene's germline CDR1 is LGHNA and CDR2 YNFKEQ. The CDR3 totals 16 residues. The ends were cut back, 0 bases at V and 0 bases at J, with 9 bases in the middle. The method was immunoSEQ multiplex PCR; TCRdb's version includes in-frame clones alone and lacks a portion of them. Of 150,000 to 200,000 clones in the sample, 80% to 90% are singletons; the top ten hold about 6.9%. Of note for this clone: The antigen is unknown.

The sequencing used peripheral blood, collected on day 0 of AZD1222 vaccination. The chain uses TRBV4-2 and TRBJ1-3; no definite D call. The sequence derives from an adult in good health. This chain's CDR3 is CASSQDQIPSGNTIYF. In DNA form, the CDR3 reads TGTGCCAGCAGCCAAGATCAGATCCCCTCTGGAAACACCATATATTTT.